These 27 T cell receptor beta chains came from one sample sequenced in a study of T-cell reconstitution after alpha-beta-depleted transplantation in children. Construction of the TCRbeta library involved unique molecular identifiers. TCRdb analysed the PCR reads with MiXCR anew, one entry per CDR3 protein. Of hundreds of thousands of distinct CDR3 sequences in the sample, 16% were seen once. Sequences were derived from PBMCs, mostly from graft donor cells, sampled 360 days after TCRalphabeta/CD19-depleted stem cell transplant. These receptors originate from a male patient under 18 who had a stem cell transplant for acute lymphoblastic leukemia, so the T cells may come from the graft donor.

There are many counts of this clonotype. The chain carries TRBV10-3 and TRBJ2-1; no definite D call. Germline lookup yields CDR1 ENHRY and CDR2 SYGVKD. V lost 4 bases to trimming and J lost 6 bases, with 4 bases between them. This CDR3 has 11 amino acids. CDR3 protein: CAISVTNEQFF. The CDR3 nucleotides read TGTGCCATCAGTGTGACCAATGAGCAGTTCTTC.

The chain recombines TRBV11-3 with TRBJ2-1; possible D gene TRBD2, 5 bases. V was trimmed by 3 bases and J by 0 bases, leaving 9 bases between them. Germline assignment: CDR1 SGHNT and CDR2 YENEEA. This CDR3 is 15 amino acids long. CDR3 DNA: TGTGCCAGCAGCTTCGAGCGGAGCTCCTACAATGAGCAGTTCTTC. It encodes CASSFERSSYNEQFF.

The chain joins TRBV20-1 to TRBJ1-2; perhaps TRBD1 as D (6 bases). The germline gives CDR1 DFQATT, CDR2 SNEGSKA (reference sequence). The CDR3 consists of 14 residues. Trimming shortened V by 6 bases and J by 0 bases, and 14 bases separated the two germline ends. The CDR3 sequence is CSAKTDRANYGYTF. DNA of the CDR3: TGCAGTGCGAAGACGGACAGAGCTAACTATGGCTACACCTTC.

With respect to this clonotype: One end of the junction varies from germline; a read error may be responsible. This chain joins TRBV20-1 and TRBJ2-3, with 11 bases identical to TRBD2. The V gene's germline CDR1 is DFQATT and CDR2 SNEGSKA (reference sequence). The CDR3 spans 14 residues. As DNA, the CDR3 is TGCAGTGCTAGGACTAGCGGGGTCACATATACGCAGTATTTT. The encoded protein is CSARTSGVTYTQYF.

V gene TRBV6-5 combines with J gene TRBJ2-1; 7 nucleotides align to TRBD2. The CDR3 loop spans 15 amino acids. In germline, CDR1 is MNHEY, CDR2 SVGAGI. The trim removed 5 bases at V and 10 bases at J, leaving 14 bases unmatched. CDR3 nucleotide sequence: TGTGCCAGCAGTAACGGGACTATCGAACCTTCAGAGCAGTTCTTC. It is translated as CASSNGTIEPSEQFF.

With respect to this clonotype: The junction departs from the called germline gene at one end, perhaps through a read error. The V and J genes are TRBV12-5 and TRBJ2-7; 10 bases are a match to TRBD1. The CDR3 is 11 residues long. CDR1 LGHNT and CDR2 FRNRAP come from the germline V gene. The CDR3 DNA reads TGTGCTAGTGGTTGGGACAGGGGTGTCTCCTTC. Translating gives CASGWDRGVSF.

The chain couples TRBV10-1 to TRBJ2-7; D is unresolved. Germline-derived CDR1 and CDR2 are WNHNN and SYGVQD (reference sequence). The V end lost 9 bases, the J end lost 9 bases, and 21 bases lay between the germline ends. CDR3 length equals 13 residues. The CDR3, as DNA: TGCGCCAGGAGTAAAAGCTACTCGTTCCGGCAGTACTTC. Protein: CARSKSYSFRQYF.

The chain links TRBV20-1 to TRBJ2-5; 11 bases fit TRBD2. Per germline, CDR1 DFQATT and CDR2 SNEGSKA (reference sequence). V dropped 0 bases and J dropped 5; count of bases not matched to a gene: 5. The CDR3 runs 15 residues. The chain's CDR3 is CSARERASGRETQYF. CDR3 bases: TGCAGTGCTAGAGAGAGGGCTAGCGGGAGGGAGACCCAGTACTTC.

This clonotype was observed a handful of times. This chain connects TRBV29-1 to TRBJ2-7, with 7 bases that match TRBD2. CDR1 is SQVTM and CDR2 is ANQGSEA in the germline V gene. This CDR3 region has 13 residues. Trimming removed 5 bases from V and 2 bases from J; junction bases left unmatched: 6. The CDR3 is CSVSPGGTYEQYF. The CDR3 nucleotides read TGCAGCGTTTCCCCGGGGGGAACCTACGAGCAGTACTTC.

The chain combines TRBV3-1 with TRBJ2-1; 12 nucleotides match TRBD1. Trimming at V came to 3 bases and at J to 6 bases, leaving 3 bases not matched to a gene. Germline loops: CDR1 LGHDT, CDR2 YNNKEL (reference sequence). This CDR3 spans 15 amino acids. The CDR3 coding sequence is TGTGCCAGCAGCCAGGGACAGGGGGCCGGCAATGAGCAGTTCTTC. Translation: CASSQGQGAGNEQFF.

This chain links TRBV19 with TRBJ2-2, with D tentatively TRBD1 (6 bases). The CDR3 totals 14 residues. V was clipped by 6 bases and J by 1 base, with 9 bases between them. Germline lookup yields CDR1 LNHDA and CDR2 SQIVND (reference sequence). CDR3 in DNA: TGTGCCAGTAGGAAGGGACAGAACACCGGGGAGCTGTTTTTT. It encodes CASRKGQNTGELFF.

This clonotype has just a few counts. The chain is built from TRBV12-3 or TRBV12-4 and TRBJ2-5; D possibly corresponds to TRBD2 (5 bases). This CDR3 spans 16 amino acids. Deletions cut 3 bases from V and 5 bases from J, with 19 bases between. The CDR3: CASSFKGWGVEETQYF. In DNA, the CDR3 is TGTGCCAGCAGTTTTAAAGGTTGGGGAGTCGAGGAGACCCAGTACTTC.

In its sample, this clonotype was seen a few times. Just one base apart from a much larger clone, this may be a read error. The chain combines TRBV18 with TRBJ2-1; D gene unclear. Between the trimmed V and J ends, which lost 7 bases and 4 bases, there was a span of 5 bases. The CDR3 runs to 11 residues. Germline V gene data show CDR1 as KGHSH and CDR2 as LQKENI. CDR3 DNA sequence: TGTGCCAGCTGGGGATACAATGAGCAGTTCTTC. This sequence encodes CASWGYNEQFF.

The chain links TRBV27 to TRBJ2-3; D ambiguous. CDR1 is MNHEY and CDR2 is SMNVEV in the germline V gene (reference sequence). Trimming shortened V by 7 bases and J by 4 bases, and 15 bases separated the two germline ends. The length of the CDR3 is 14 residues. Here the CDR3 DNA reads TGTGCCAGCAAGGAATGGGTCTTCCCAGATACGCAGTATTTT. This codes for CASKEWVFPDTQYF.

This clonotype was seen many times. The chain joins TRBV10-3 to TRBJ2-5; the D is unclear. CDR1 is ENHRY and CDR2 is SYGVKD in the germline V gene. CDR3 length equals 17 residues. V lost 0 bases, J lost 3 bases, and 17 bases lay in between. CDR3 sequence (DNA): TGTGCCATCAGTGAGTCAAAGGCTCGCCTCCCTAAAGAGACCCAGTACTTC. This encodes CAISESKARLPKETQYF.

At least ten counts were recorded for this clonotype. The chain recombines TRBV5-1 with TRBJ2-2; the D is unclear. The CDR3 has 13 residues. The V and J ends lost 2 bases and 5 bases respectively, with 7 bases between them. Germline CDR1 SGHRS, CDR2 YFSETQ. CDR3 DNA sequence: TGCGCCAGCAGCTTAATAGTAACCGGGGAGCTGTTTTTT. This codes for CASSLIVTGELFF.

Only a few counts were recorded for this clonotype. The CDR3 loop is CASSQGLAGVRGGADTQYF. CDR3 in DNA: TGCGCCAGCAGCCAAGGACTAGCGGGAGTTCGGGGCGGGGCAGATACGCAGTATTTT. The rearrangement joins TRBV4-1 to TRBJ2-3, with 12 bases identical to TRBD2. Unmatched junction bases numbered 12, after V lost 1 base and J lost 4 bases. The CDR3 covers 19 residues. In germline, CDR1 is MGHRA, CDR2 YSYEKL.

This clonotype has just a few counts. This chain uses TRBV20-1 with TRBJ2-1; 10 bases line up with TRBD2. Germline V lookup: CDR1 DFQATT, CDR2 SNEGSKA (reference sequence). The CDR3 loop spans 14 amino acids. Trimming cost V 4 bases and J 7 bases; bases outside gene matches: 7. The CDR3 region has the DNA TGCAGTGCTAAAACTAGCGGGAATTGGAATGAGCAGTTCTTC. This codes for CSAKTSGNWNEQFF.

A remark on this clonotype: A read error may produce the germline difference seen at one junction end. The chain links TRBV10-3 to TRBJ2-7; no reliable D call. This CDR3 is 12 amino acids long. CDR1 and CDR2 (germline): ENHRY, SYGVKD. CDR3 DNA sequence: TGTGCCATCAGTGAACCGGAAAGGAGTTCCTGCTTC. Amino acids: CAISEPERSSCF.

V usage is TRBV5-4 and J usage is TRBJ2-1, with D perhaps TRBD2 (5 bases). Germline values: CDR1 SGHNT, CDR2 YYREEE (reference sequence). Trimming cost V 3 bases and J 8 bases, with 15 bases left between them. The CDR3 consists of 14 residues. The CDR3 nucleotides are TGTGCCAGCAGCTCCCCGGGCGGGTACGATGAGCAGTTCTTC. As protein: CASSSPGGYDEQFF.

The chain combines TRBV4-1 with TRBJ2-1; the D is unclear. The V gene lost 1 base and the J gene lost 9 bases, with 19 bases spanning the gap. CDR3 size: 16 residues. Per germline, CDR1 MGHRA and CDR2 YSYEKL. CDR3 bases: TGCGCCAGCAGCCAAGGAGACCGGCCGGGTGGTAGTGAGCAGTTCTTC. Translated, it gives CASSQGDRPGGSEQFF.

There are a few counts of this clonotype. The chain couples TRBV5-1 to TRBJ1-2; D unresolved. Germline assignment: CDR1 SGHRS and CDR2 YFSETQ. The CDR3 extends over 12 amino acids. Trimming removed 4 bases from V and 1 base from J, with 5 bases in between. This CDR3 reads CASSPDNYGYTF. In DNA, the CDR3 is TGCGCCAGCAGCCCGGATAACTATGGCTACACCTTC.

This chain connects TRBV12-3 or TRBV12-4 to TRBJ2-1; no definite D call. Trimming took off 3 bases at V and 4 bases at J, with 7 bases between the two ends. The CDR3 consists of 13 residues. CDR3 region: CASSFHQYNEQFF. The CDR3 DNA reads as TGTGCCAGCAGTTTTCACCAGTACAATGAGCAGTTCTTC.

This chain connects TRBV5-1 to TRBJ2-5, with 14 bases lining up with TRBD2. The CDR3 consists of 17 residues. Germline V gives CDR1 SGHRS, CDR2 YFSETQ. Unmatched junction bases numbered 9, after V lost 4 bases and J lost 4 bases. The CDR3 spells CASSGGLAGARGETQYF. CDR3 DNA: TGCGCCAGCAGCGGGGGACTAGCGGGAGCACGCGGAGAGACCCAGTACTTC.

J is TRBJ2-6 and V is TRBV14, with D perhaps assigned TRBD1 or TRBD2 (5 bases each). The germline V gene has CDR1 SGHDN and CDR2 FVKESK. Trimming cost V 7 bases and J 0 bases, with 22 bases left between them. The CDR3 is 19 amino acids. DNA of the CDR3: TGTGCCAGCACCCCGGACCCCGGGACCGTAAGCTCTGGGGCCAACGTCCTGACTTTC. It yields the protein CASTPDPGTVSSGANVLTF.

In this sample, this clonotype turned up a few times. The rearrangement links TRBV20-1 to TRBJ2-7; 7 positions agree with TRBD2. The germline gives CDR1 DFQATT, CDR2 SNEGSKA (reference sequence). V lost 4 bases, J lost 3 bases, and 6 bases stayed unmatched. The CDR3 has 13 amino acids. CDR3 nucleotides: TGCAGTGCTACGGGACTACCGTACTACGAGCAGTACTTC. This codes for CSATGLPYYEQYF.

V gene TRBV5-1 combines with J gene TRBJ2-7; the D gene is possibly TRBD2 (5 bases). The CDR3 length is 13 residues. The V end lost 4 bases, the J end lost 5 bases, and 13 bases lay between the germline ends. From germline, CDR1 is SGHRS and CDR2 YFSETQ. CDR3 bases: TGCGCCAGCAGCCGCAAGGAGCGGAACGAGCAGTACTTC. This sequence encodes CASSRKERNEQYF.